The 14 T cell receptor beta chains presented below share a single source sample, sequenced in a study of molecular identifiers for immune sequencing clone quantification. TCRdb processed the PCR reads anew with MiXCR; each CDR3 protein has one entry. Of about 630,000 distinct CDR3 sequences listed, about 25% are singletons. The sample was naive CD8+ T cells from blood, with Jurkat cell RNA spiked in. Specified subset: FACS-sorted CD8+CD4-CCR7+CD45RA+ naive T cells. The source is a human donor in good health. Some libraries in this study had Jurkat cell RNA spiked in.

This clonotype was observed a few times. The chain has TRBV4-3 and TRBJ1-1; no firm D call. Germline CDR1 and CDR2: LGHNA and YSLEER. Trimming took off 4 bases at V and 5 bases at J, with 17 bases between the two ends. The CDR3 contains 15 residues. The CDR3 loop reads CASSLTLGLRTEAFF. As DNA, the CDR3 is TGCGCCAGCAGCCTTACGCTAGGGCTGCGGACTGAAGCTTTCTTT.

As for this clonotype: A much larger clone differs from this one at a single base, so this may be a read error. The V call is TRBV12-3 or TRBV12-4, the J call TRBJ1-5, with D possibly being TRBD1 (6 bases). CDR3 length equals 14 residues. In DNA form, the CDR3 reads TGTGCCGGCAGTTTGGGGGGGCGCAGTCAGCCCCAGCATTTT. This encodes CAGSLGGRSQPQHF.

Concerning this clonotype itself: A single base separates this from a much larger clone, so it may be a read error. J is TRBJ2-3 and V is TRBV7-9; perhaps TRBD1 as D (6 bases). Matching the DNA end better, TRBJ1-5 makes the J call doubtful. The CDR3 loop spans 14 amino acids. Germline assignment: CDR1 SEHNR and CDR2 FQNEAQ (reference sequence). The CDR3 DNA sequence: TGTGCCAGCAGCCAAGACAGGAATACAGATACGCAGCATTTT. It specifies CASSQDRNTDTQHF.

The rearrangement uses TRBV19 and TRBJ2-7; a weak D match, TRBD2 (5 bases). The V end was cut by 5 bases, the J end by 4 bases, with 9 bases between. This CDR3 has 12 residues. Germline lookup yields CDR1 LNHDA and CDR2 SQIVND (reference sequence). The CDR3 loop is CASSAEGYEQYF. CDR3 nucleotide sequence: TGTGCCAGTAGTGCAGAGGGTTACGAGCAGTACTTC.

This clonotype was detected many times. The chain joins TRBV7-9 to TRBJ1-5; D remains ambiguous. The germline CDR1 and CDR2 sequences are SEHNR and FQNEAQ (reference sequence). Between the trimmed V and J ends, which lost 1 base and 3 bases, there was a span of 7 bases. The CDR3 has 14 residues. This chain's CDR3 is CASSLVLNNQPQHF. The DNA of the CDR3 is TGTGCCAGCAGCTTAGTTCTGAACAATCAGCCCCAGCATTTT.

As to this clonotype: This clone may be a read error of a much larger clone one base away. The rearrangement joins TRBV5-5 to TRBJ2-7; D uncertain. This CDR3 has 13 residues. From germline, CDR1 is SGHKS and CDR2 YYEKEE (reference sequence). The CDR3 here is CVSSPVSAYEQYF. In DNA form, the CDR3 reads TGTGTCAGCAGCCCTGTCTCGGCCTACGAGCAGTACTTC.

This clonotype was observed a few times. The rearrangement uses TRBV2 and TRBJ2-2, with 8 positions matching TRBD2. V dropped 2 bases and J dropped 7; count of bases not matched to a gene: 0. The germline V gene encodes CDR1 SNHLY and CDR2 FYNNEI. The CDR3 length is 13 residues. The CDR3 nucleotides read TGTGCCAGCAGTGAAAGCGGGGGCGGGGAGCTGTTTTTT. Residues: CASSESGGGELFF. Using reference TRBV2 and TRBJ2-2 for the parts outside the CDR3, the full variable domain is EPEVTQTPSHQVTQMGQEVILRCVPISNHLYFYWYRQILGQKVEFLVSFYNNEISEKSEIFDDQFSVERPDGSNFTLKIRSTKLEDSAMYFCASSESGGGELFFGEGSRLTVL.

V and J are TRBV10-3 and TRBJ2-1; 8 nucleotides align to TRBD2. The CDR3 is made up of 14 amino acids. The V segment lost 0 bases and the J segment 6 bases; nucleotides outside the gene matches: 1. Germline V gene sequence: CDR1 ENHRY, CDR2 SYGVKD. The CDR3 loop reads CAISESGGVNEQFF. In DNA form, the CDR3 reads TGTGCCATCAGTGAGTCCGGGGGGGTCAATGAGCAGTTCTTC.

Notes on this clonotype: Given a much more abundant clone one base away, this may be a read error. The J gene is TRBJ2-3, the V gene TRBV15; D uncertain. CDR1 and CDR2 (germline): LNHNV, YYDKDF (reference sequence). With 5 bases removed from V and 2 bases from J, the gap between germline ends came to 11 bases. This CDR3 has 14 residues. CDR3 in amino acids: CATSQGTYTDTQYF. The CDR3 coding sequence is TGTGCCACCAGCCAAGGCACCTACACAGATACGCAGTATTTT.

This clonotype came up many times. The rearrangement links TRBV9 to TRBJ2-3; no clear D. Germline CDR1 SGDLS, CDR2 YYNGEE. This CDR3 spans 14 amino acids. The V and J ends lost 0 bases and 4 bases respectively, with 9 bases between them. The CDR3 coding sequence is TGTGCCAGCAGCGTAGGTGCAGGTGCAGATACGCAGTATTTT. Translating it yields CASSVGAGADTQYF.

Remarks on this clonotype: One end of the junction varies from germline; a read error may be responsible. The rearrangement uses TRBV12-3 or TRBV12-4 and TRBJ2-1; TRBD2 matches at 8 bases. The CDR3 extends over 14 amino acids. CDR3 residues: CASILGAGDYEQFF. The CDR3 nucleotides are TGTGCCAGCATTTTAGGAGCGGGGGACTATGAGCAGTTCTTC.

Ten or more counts support this clonotype. The chain combines TRBV20-1 with TRBJ1-1; D ambiguous. This CDR3 spans 13 amino acids. Germline V lookup: CDR1 DFQATT, CDR2 SNEGSKA (reference sequence). V was trimmed by 0 bases and J by 1 base, leaving 6 bases between them. The CDR3 nucleotides read TGCAGTGCTAGAGAGGGCAAGAACACTGAAGCTTTCTTT. Its protein product is CSAREGKNTEAFF.

In this sample, this clonotype turned up many times. The chain is built from TRBV12-3 or TRBV12-4 and TRBJ2-5; no clear D gene. The CDR3 runs 14 residues. Trimming took 2 bases from V and 0 from J, leaving 7 bases between them. The CDR3 here is CASSLMEYQETQYF. The CDR3 DNA follows: TGTGCCAGCAGTTTAATGGAGTACCAAGAGACCCAGTACTTC.

This clonotype was observed many times. The chain combines TRBV4-2 with TRBJ1-1; D is undetermined. Deletions cut 0 bases from V and 3 bases from J, with 8 bases between. From germline, CDR1 is LGHNA and CDR2 YNFKEQ. The CDR3 extends over 14 amino acids. CDR3 in DNA: TGTGCCAGCAGCCAAGATCTGTCCCACACTGAAGCTTTCTTT. Protein sequence: CASSQDLSHTEAFF.